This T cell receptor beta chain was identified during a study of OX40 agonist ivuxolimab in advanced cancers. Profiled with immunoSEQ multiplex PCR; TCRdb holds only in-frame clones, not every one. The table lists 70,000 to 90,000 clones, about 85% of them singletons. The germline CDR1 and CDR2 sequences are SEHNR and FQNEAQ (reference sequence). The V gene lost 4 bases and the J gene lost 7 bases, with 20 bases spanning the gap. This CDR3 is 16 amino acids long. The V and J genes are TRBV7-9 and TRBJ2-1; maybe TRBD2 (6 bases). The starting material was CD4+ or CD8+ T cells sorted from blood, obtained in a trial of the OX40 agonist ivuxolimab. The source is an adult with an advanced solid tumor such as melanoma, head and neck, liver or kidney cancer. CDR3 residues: CASSSLTGSLRNEQFF. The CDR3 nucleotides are TGTGCCAGCAGCTCGCTGACCGGGAGTCTTAGAAATGAGCAGTTCTTC.